This T cell receptor (beta chain) was retrieved from a study of CD8 T cells in Susac syndrome. The CDR3 totals 12 residues. Germline CDR1 reads LNHDA; CDR2 reads SQIVND (reference sequence). With 8 bases removed from V and 1 base from J, the gap between germline ends came to 8 bases. RNA, at about 0.45 to 1 ug, was reverse transcribed with random hexamers. TCRdb recomputed calls from the immunoSEQ multiplex PCR reads with MiXCR, one row per CDR3 protein. Here the sample spans about 130,000 distinct CDR3 sequences, around 94% being singletons. Bulk CD8+ and CD4+ cells came from magnetic negative isolation; CD8+ TEMRA by FACS.

The receptor was derived from a human donor with multiple sclerosis. Sample: CD4+ T cells from PBMCs. The J gene is TRBJ2-5, the V gene TRBV19; D possibly corresponds to TRBD1 (5 bases). CDR3 DNA sequence: TGTGCCAGTCCACAGGCCCAAGAGACCCAGTACTTC. This codes for CASPQAQETQYF.